A selection of T cell receptor beta chains follows, all from one sample in a study of blood T cell repertoires in COVID-19. TCRdb keeps only in-frame clones here, not all; method: immunoSEQ multiplex PCR. The top ten clones hold around 4.6% of a sample with under 300,000 clones, about 88% of them seen once. The sample was peripheral blood. Receptors originate from a woman aged 35 to 49 who had recovered from COVID-19. The CDR3 runs from the conserved cysteine through the conserved F or W. The size of a clone is reported for some rows only, either as once, few or many, or as a class for expanded clones.

clone size | CDR3 length | J gene | V gene | CDR3 protein
NA | 15 | TRBJ1-4 | TRBV6-5 | CASGGATRGNEKLFF
NA | 16 | TRBJ2-2 | TRBV10-3 | CAISEDRASNTGELFF
NA | 14 | TRBJ2-2 | TRBV6-2/TRBV6-3 | CASSRDLNTGELFF
NA | 17 | TRBJ2-5 | TRBV24-1 | CATTRKRDTLKEETQYF
NA | 16 | TRBJ1-3 | TRBV6-5 | CASSYEPTQLGNTIYF
NA | 11 | TRBJ2-1 | TRBV6-4 | CASTNYNEQFF
once | 10 | TRBJ2-5 | TRBV29-1 | CSATGETQYF
NA | 16 | TRBJ1-2 | TRBV7-2 | CASSFGQGTFRDGYTF
NA | 15 | TRBJ1-4 | TRBV7-6 | CASSLSAATNEKLFF
NA | 13 | TRBJ1-4 | TRBV4-1 | CASSSGTGRKLFF
NA | 12 | TRBJ1-5 | TRBV10-3 | CAISAQNQPQHF
NA | 15 | TRBJ1-2 | TRBV5-1 | CASSLVGTQDYGYTF
NA | 14 | TRBJ2-3 | TRBV5-1 | CASSLRGSTDTQYF
NA | 15 | TRBJ1-3 | TRBV3-1/TRBV3-2 | CASSRARGSGNTIYF
NA | 12 | TRBJ2-7 | TRBV12-3/TRBV12-4 | CASRGGDRPRYF
NA | 14 | TRBJ2-7 | TRBV9 | CASSVKGVPYEQYF
NA | 16 | TRBJ2-7 | TRBV4-2 | CASSSPAKRGTYEQYF
NA | 20 | TRBJ2-3 | TRBV14 | CASSPGMFGRFKYSTDTQYF
NA | 11 | TRBJ2-1 | TRBV12-3/TRBV12-4 | CASRLRGEQFF
NA | 14 | TRBJ1-2 | TRBV28 | CASSLSGHNYGYTF
NA | 15 | TRBJ1-4 | TRBV5-1 | CASSSLDRGDEKLFF
NA | 15 | TRBJ2-1 | TRBV6-2/TRBV6-3 | CASSFWGGPVNEQFF
NA | 16 | TRBJ2-1 | TRBV9 | CASSSGLAGPYNEQFF
once | 16 | TRBJ2-5 | TRBV7-7 | CASSQGLDLGRETQYF
NA | 14 | TRBJ1-4 | TRBV28 | CASSPQDREEKLFF
NA | 15 | TRBJ1-2 | TRBV30 | CAWSVDPGQGYGYTF
few | 17 | TRBJ1-1 | TRBV28 | CASSPLTGGTGNTEAFF
NA | 17 | TRBJ2-5 | TRBV18 | CASSGLAGGTTGETQYF
NA | 15 | TRBJ1-2 | TRBV30 | CAWSPGQGAGDGYTF
NA | 13 | TRBJ1-5 | TRBV4-1 | CASSQDQNQPQHF
NA | 15 | TRBJ1-1 | TRBV5-1 | CASSDKTGTNTEAFF
NA | 13 | TRBJ2-3 | TRBV7-3 | CASSFRLKDTQYF
once | 13 | TRBJ2-1 | TRBV6-4 | CASRGGAGNEQFF
NA | 15 | TRBJ2-1 | TRBV9 | CASSEGTSGRNEQFF
NA | 13 | TRBJ1-5 | TRBV24-1 | CATGPGVNQPQHF
NA | 15 | TRBJ2-3 | TRBV7-3 | CASSPTGTDTDTQYF